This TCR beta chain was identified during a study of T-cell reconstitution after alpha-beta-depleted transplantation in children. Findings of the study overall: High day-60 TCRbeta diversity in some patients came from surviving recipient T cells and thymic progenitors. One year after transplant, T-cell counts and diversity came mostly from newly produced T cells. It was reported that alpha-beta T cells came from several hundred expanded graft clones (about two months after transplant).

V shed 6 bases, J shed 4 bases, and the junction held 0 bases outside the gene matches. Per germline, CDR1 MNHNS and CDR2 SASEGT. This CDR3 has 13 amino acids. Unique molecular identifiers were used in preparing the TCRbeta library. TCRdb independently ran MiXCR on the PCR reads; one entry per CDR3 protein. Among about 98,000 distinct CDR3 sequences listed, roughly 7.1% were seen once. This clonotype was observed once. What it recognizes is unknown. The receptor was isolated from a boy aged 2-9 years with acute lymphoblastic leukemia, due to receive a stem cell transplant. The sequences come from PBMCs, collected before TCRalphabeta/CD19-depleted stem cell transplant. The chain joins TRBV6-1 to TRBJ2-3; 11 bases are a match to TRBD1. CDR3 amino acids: CASRGQGADTQYF. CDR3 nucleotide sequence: TGTGCCAGCAGGGGACAGGGGGCAGATACGCAGTATTTT.